This entry lists 18 T cell receptor beta chains sequenced from one sample in a study of blood T cells in healthy people across ages. The authors ran a second PCR of 7 to 11 cycles using a sample-barcoded 5' primer and a J-beta primer mix. TCRdb processed the 5' RACE reads anew with MiXCR; each CDR3 protein has one entry. This table has about 680,000 distinct CDR3 sequences, around 49% appearing once. The sample comprised blood. Receptors were obtained from a woman between 55 and 75 years old in good health.

Worth noting for this clonotype: With a much larger clone just one base away, this may be a read error. The chain carries TRBV29-1 and TRBJ2-4, with TRBD1 identical over 12 bases. The J call is uncertain, as TRBJ2-7 better fits the DNA end. CDR1 and CDR2 from the germline V gene are SQVTM and ANQGSEA. The CDR3 sequence is 13 residues long. The CDR3 region is CSVVGQGAYEQYF. CDR3 nucleotides: TGCAGCGTCGTGGGACAGGGGGCTTACGAGCAGTACTTC.

The chain combines TRBV9 with TRBJ2-1; D possibly uses TRBD1 or TRBD2 (5 bases each). CDR3 length: 15 residues. The V gene lost 0 bases and the J gene lost 7 bases, with 14 bases spanning the gap. CDR1 SGDLS and CDR2 YYNGEE come from the germline V gene. Written as DNA, the CDR3 is TGTGCCAGCAGCGTAGGAGGGGCGGAGTGGAATGAGCAGTTCTTC. Its translation is CASSVGGAEWNEQFF.

This clonotype was seen only a few times. The gene calls are TRBV27 and TRBJ1-2; TRBD1 matches at 8 bases. This CDR3 is built from 16 residues. V trimming: 6 bases; J trimming: 4 bases; junction bases outside the gene matches: 13. In germline, CDR1 is MNHEY, CDR2 SMNVEV (reference sequence). In DNA form, the CDR3 reads TGTGCCAGCAGCCCTCTTGCTGACAGGGGTGGCTATGGCTACACCTTC. This gives the protein CASSPLADRGGYGYTF.

The rearrangement links TRBV4-3 to TRBJ1-1, with 7 positions matching TRBD1. Losses at the gene ends were 4 bases for V and 11 bases for J; bases not matched to a gene: 13. Germline CDR1 LGHNA, CDR2 YSLEER. CDR3 length equals 14 residues. CDR3 protein: CASSLRTGRSGAFF. CDR3 nucleotide sequence: TGCGCCAGCAGCCTCCGGACAGGACGGAGTGGGGCTTTCTTT.

This clonotype was counted between two and nine times. The chain uses TRBV12-3 or TRBV12-4 and TRBJ2-2; D could derive from TRBD1 or TRBD2 (5 bases each). Trimming pared 5 bases from V and 0 bases from J, leaving 13 bases between. CDR3 length equals 16 residues. In DNA form, the CDR3 reads TGTGCCAGCAGTAGAAGGGACGCCGCGAACACCGGGGAGCTGTTTTTT. This encodes CASSRRDAANTGELFF.

This clonotype was seen a handful of times. The rearrangement uses TRBV29-1 and TRBJ1-2, with no clear D. There are 13 residues in the CDR3. V lost 3 bases to trimming and J lost 8 bases, with 16 bases between them. Germline V gene lookup returns CDR1 SQVTM and CDR2 ANQGSEA. The CDR3 DNA sequence: TGCAGCGTTGATCGGGGAACCTCTAACGGCTACACCTTC. As protein: CSVDRGTSNGYTF.

As to this clonotype: Mismatch with germline at one junction end may stem from a read error. This chain links TRBV9 with TRBJ2-7; D is undetermined. Per germline, CDR1 SGDLS and CDR2 YYNGEE. CDR3 length equals 13 residues. CDR3 nucleotides: TGTGCCGGCAGCCACGACGAGGCGTACGAGCAGTACTTC. It translates to CAGSHDEAYEQYF.

This clonotype showed up just once. The gene calls are TRBV9 and TRBJ2-5; D remains ambiguous. The DNA end favors TRBJ2-7, so the J call may be wrong. Germline V gene sequence: CDR1 SGDLS, CDR2 YYNGEE. This CDR3 has 12 amino acids. CDR3 coding DNA: TGTGCCAGCAGCCAAGTTGTGGACGAGCAGTACTTC. Encoded protein: CASSQVVDEQYF.

The chain uses TRBV7-2 and TRBJ1-5; possible D gene TRBD1, 5 bases. Germline loops: CDR1 SGHTA, CDR2 FQGNSA. The V end was cut by 4 bases, the J end by 0 bases, with 7 bases between. The CDR3 is 14 amino acids. In nucleotides, the CDR3 is TGTGCCAGCAGCTCGACAGCTAGCAATCAGCCCCAGCATTTT. Residues: CASSSTASNQPQHF.

This clonotype showed up just a few times. V gene TRBV2 combines with J gene TRBJ2-5; tentatively, D is TRBD1 (6 bases). The assigned J gene may be wrong: the sequence end matches TRBJ2-7 better. There are 15 residues in the CDR3. The germline V gene has CDR1 SNHLY and CDR2 FYNNEI. The CDR3 protein is CASSDGLRGGYEQYF. The CDR3 nucleotides are TGTGCCAGCAGTGACGGACTCAGGGGTGGCTACGAGCAGTACTTC.

This clonotype was picked up a small number of times. The CDR3: CASSSTGFNSPLGTQYF. CDR3 coding DNA: TGTGCCAGCAGTTCCACGGGATTCAACAGTCCCTTGGGGACCCAGTACTTC. The chain carries TRBV12-3 or TRBV12-4 and TRBJ2-5; D may be TRBD2 (5 bases). V dropped 4 bases and J dropped 7 bases, with 25 bases sitting between them. The CDR3 runs 17 residues.

This clonotype was detected only a few times. The chain uses TRBV24-1 and TRBJ2-1; 12 bases align to TRBD2. Trimming took 3 bases from V and 4 from J; bases not matched to a gene: 12. Germline assignment: CDR1 KGHDR and CDR2 SFDVKD. This CDR3 has 19 amino acids. The CDR3 loop reads CATSDPSPTSGGRYNEQFF. CDR3 bases: TGTGCCACCAGTGATCCCTCACCCACTAGCGGGGGGAGGTACAATGAGCAGTTCTTC.

This clonotype was found a few times. The chain is built from TRBV10-3 and TRBJ1-1, with D maybe TRBD1 (6 bases). Germline-derived CDR1 and CDR2 are ENHRY and SYGVKD. The CDR3 has 14 residues. Between the trimmed V and J ends, which lost 3 bases and 0 bases, there was a span of 8 bases. This CDR3 reads CAISDRGMNTEAFF. CDR3 bases: TGTGCCATCAGTGACAGGGGCATGAACACTGAAGCTTTCTTT.

This sequence joins TRBV28 and TRBJ2-3; D perhaps matches TRBD1 (6 bases). In germline, CDR1 is MDHEN, CDR2 SYDVKM. Trimming took 6 bases from V and 3 from J, leaving 16 bases between them. The CDR3 is 15 amino acids. The CDR3 loop is CASSPGHGRTDTQYF. The CDR3 DNA reads TGTGCCAGCAGCCCGGGACACGGTCGGACAGATACGCAGTATTTT.

This clonotype was picked up a small number of times. CDR3 amino acids: CASSLEGGSYEQYF. CDR3 coding DNA: TGTGCCAGCAGCTTAGAAGGGGGGTCTTACGAGCAGTACTTC. The V and J genes are TRBV7-2 and TRBJ2-7; perhaps D is TRBD1 or TRBD2 (6 bases each). Germline V gives CDR1 SGHTA, CDR2 FQGNSA. The CDR3 is 14 residues long. V lost 1 base, J lost 4 bases, and 11 bases lay in between.

The table lists this clonotype with a few counts. The chain couples TRBV7-8 to TRBJ1-6; 7 bases are shared with TRBD1. Losses at the gene ends were 2 bases for V and 8 bases for J; bases not matched to a gene: 6. The CDR3 contains 15 residues. CDR1 and CDR2 (germline): SGHVS, FQNEAQ. The CDR3 region has the DNA TGTGCCAGCAGCTTATACAGGGGCGGTGATTCACCCCTCCACTTT. Its translation: CASSLYRGGDSPLHF.

The chain links TRBV3-1 to TRBJ1-1, with D perhaps matching TRBD1 (5 bases). The CDR3 contains 16 residues. Germline-derived CDR1 and CDR2 are LGHDT and YNNKEL (reference sequence). Trimming took off 4 bases at V and 0 bases at J, with 15 bases between the two ends. CDR3 residues: CASSRSGTALNTEAFF. The CDR3 DNA reads as TGTGCCAGCAGCCGATCCGGGACGGCGCTGAACACTGAAGCTTTCTTT.

A few counts support this clonotype. Here the CDR3 DNA reads TGCAGCGTTGCCACACAGGGTGTGAACACTGAAGCTTTCTTT. Translated, it gives CSVATQGVNTEAFF. The J gene is TRBJ1-1, the V gene TRBV29-1; TRBD1 is a possible D gene (6 bases). The CDR3 is 14 amino acids. V lost 4 bases to trimming and J lost 0 bases, with 12 bases between them. In germline, CDR1 is SQVTM, CDR2 ANQGSEA.